Shown below are 2 T cell receptor beta chains from a single sample sequenced in a study of T cell responses to AZD1222 COVID-19 vaccine. TCRdb keeps only in-frame clones here, not all; method: immunoSEQ multiplex PCR. The repertoire has about 170,000 clones, around nine tenths of them found once; the top ten carry around 1%. The source material was peripheral blood, sampled 28 days after the second AZD1222 dose. These receptors were obtained from an adult who received the AZD1222 COVID-19 vaccine.

The chain combines TRBV18 with TRBJ1-1, with D tentatively TRBD1 (6 bases). V gave up 4 bases and J gave up 3 bases, with 12 bases separating them. The CDR3 loop spans 14 amino acids. The germline V gene has CDR1 KGHSH and CDR2 LQKENI. The CDR3 here is CASSLQGTDTEAFF. CDR3 in DNA: TGTGCCAGCTCACTACAGGGAACGGACACTGAAGCTTTCTTT.

The rearrangement links TRBV27 to TRBJ1-6; D gene ambiguous. CDR3 length: 14 residues. V lost 2 bases to trimming and J lost 8 bases, with 10 bases between them. Germline assignment: CDR1 MNHEY and CDR2 SMNVEV (reference sequence). In DNA form, the CDR3 reads TGTGCCAGCAGTTTAATTTCCGGAGATTCACCCCTCCACTTT. It translates to CASSLISGDSPLHF.